Listed here are 31 T cell receptor beta chains from one sample, sequenced in a study of blood T cell repertoires in COVID-19. Using immunoSEQ multiplex PCR, the repertoire was profiled, and TCRdb retains in-frame clones only, with some absent. The sample records approximately 280,000 clones, approximately 86% being singletons. The material sequenced was PBMCs or T cells enriched from blood (not recorded which). The source is a woman between 18 and 29 years old who had recovered from COVID-19.

The chain recombines TRBV5-1 with TRBJ1-1, with D tentatively TRBD1 (6 bases). Trimming removed 1 base from V and 4 bases from J, with 11 bases in between. CDR1 SGHRS and CDR2 YFSETQ come from the germline V gene. The CDR3 contains 14 residues. The CDR3 coding sequence is TGCGCCAGCAGCTTGCCCGTCAGGGGCACTGAAGCTTTCTTT. Amino acids: CASSLPVRGTEAFF.

This chain links TRBV11-3 with TRBJ2-1; D uncertain. V shed 2 bases and J shed 0 bases, with 11 bases lying between them. The CDR3 is 16 residues long. Per the germline V gene, CDR1 is SGHNT and CDR2 is YENEEA. CDR3 amino acids: CASSLTHLSSYNEQFF. CDR3 sequence (DNA): TGTGCCAGCAGCTTAACCCACTTAAGCTCCTACAATGAGCAGTTCTTC.

The chain combines TRBV7-3 with TRBJ2-2, with a possible D match to TRBD2 (6 bases). V lost 1 base, J lost 2 bases, and 11 bases lay in between. This CDR3 contains 16 residues. Germline CDR1 SGHTA, CDR2 FQGTGA. CDR3 residues: CASSLRLGDNTGELFF. The CDR3 nucleotides read TGTGCCAGCAGCTTAAGACTAGGGGATAACACCGGGGAGCTGTTTTTT.

The chain links TRBV10-2 to TRBJ2-1; a possible D gene is TRBD1 (5 bases). Germline CDR1 and CDR2: WSHSY and SAAADI. V lost 4 bases, J lost 8 bases, and 15 bases lay in between. CDR3 length: 14 amino acids. The CDR3 loop is CASSGPGIGHEQFF. In nucleotides, the CDR3 is TGCGCCAGCAGTGGTCCAGGGATTGGCCATGAGCAGTTCTTC.

This clone was counted a few times. The V gene is TRBV14, the J gene TRBJ1-2; 8 bases are shared with TRBD1. The germline V gene encodes CDR1 SGHDN and CDR2 FVKESK. This CDR3 region has 12 residues. J was trimmed by 5 bases and V by 5 bases; bases with no gene match: 1. The CDR3 spells CASSGTGYGYTF. CDR3 DNA sequence: TGTGCCAGCAGCGGGACAGGATATGGCTACACCTTC.

This chain connects TRBV28 to TRBJ2-6, with 8 bases that match TRBD1. The CDR3 sequence is 18 residues long. CDR1 and CDR2 (germline): MDHEN, SYDVKM. With 3 bases clipped from V and 1 base from J, the junction kept 8 bases outside the gene matches. DNA of the CDR3: TGTGCCAGCAGTTTTTTCGGACAGGGACGATCTGGGGCCAACGTCCTGACTTTC. The encoded protein is CASSFFGQGRSGANVLTF.

The chain combines TRBV19 with TRBJ1-1, with 8 bases fitting TRBD1. CDR1 is LNHDA, CDR2 SQIVND, per germline (reference sequence). V shed 9 bases, J shed 4 bases, and the junction held 10 bases outside the gene matches. The CDR3 is made up of 14 amino acids. CDR3 coding DNA: TGTGCCAGCCGTGGACAGGGATCGGGCACTGAAGCTTTCTTT. Translation gives CASRGQGSGTEAFF. The variable domain in full, completed from reference TRBV19 and TRBJ1-1, reads DGGITQSPKYLFRKEGQNVTLSCEQNLNHDAMYWYRQDPGQGLRLIYYSQIVNDFQKGDIAEGYSVSREKKESFPLTVTSAQKNPTAFYLCASRGQGSGTEAFFGQGTRLTVV.

The genes are TRBV7-9 and TRBJ2-3, with 14 nucleotides matching TRBD2. The germline V gene encodes CDR1 SEHNR and CDR2 FQNEAQ (reference sequence). This CDR3 contains 17 residues. Trimming took 5 bases from V and 3 from J; bases not matched to a gene: 7. The DNA of the CDR3 is TGTGCCAGCAGCCCGACTAGACTAGCGGGGGGGACAGATACGCAGTATTTT. Its translation is CASSPTRLAGGTDTQYF.

With respect to this clone: The same CDR3 arises from other DNA sequences in this sample as well. The rearrangement uses TRBV28 and TRBJ2-7, with TRBD1 identical over 10 bases. The CDR3 extends over 13 amino acids. The V gene's germline CDR1 is MDHEN and CDR2 SYDVKM. The V gene end was trimmed by 6 bases and the J gene end by 2 bases; junction bases not matched to a gene: 1. DNA for the CDR3: TGTGCCAGCAGGGACAGGGGGACCTACGAGCAGTACTTC. It encodes CASRDRGTYEQYF. The complete variable domain, with remaining parts taken from reference TRBV28 and TRBJ2-7, reads DVKVTQSSRYLVKRTGEKVFLECVQDMDHENMFWYRQDPGLGLRLIYFSYDVKMKEKGDIPEGYSVSREKKERFSLILESASTNQTSMYLCASRDRGTYEQYFGPGTRLTVT.

This sequence joins TRBV6-5 and TRBJ2-3; TRBD2 matches at 8 bases. Germline CDR1 is MNHEY and CDR2 is SVGAGI. The CDR3 sequence is 14 residues long. V gave up 4 bases and J gave up 6 bases; unmatched junction bases: 6. CDR3 DNA sequence: TGTGCCAGCAGTTCTGGCGGGGGGTTGGATACGCAGTATTTT. Amino acids: CASSSGGGLDTQYF.

This clone was detected a few times. The chain employs TRBV15 and TRBJ2-5, with 11 nucleotides matching TRBD2. The germline gives CDR1 LNHNV, CDR2 YYDKDF (reference sequence). The V gene end was trimmed by 2 bases and the J gene end by 7 bases; junction bases not matched to a gene: 18. The CDR3 consists of 19 residues. The CDR3 DNA is TGTGCCACCAGCAGACCCCTGTCGACTAGCGGGGACCCAATGGGGACCCAGTACTTC. Protein product: CATSRPLSTSGDPMGTQYF.

The chain employs TRBV14 and TRBJ1-2; D is unresolved. Per germline, CDR1 SGHDN and CDR2 FVKESK. CDR3 length: 13 residues. The V and J ends lost 2 bases and 4 bases respectively, with 8 bases between them. The DNA of the CDR3 is TGTGCCAGCAGCCAAATCAGAGGCTATGGCTACACCTTC. Amino acids: CASSQIRGYGYTF.

The rearrangement joins TRBV5-8 to TRBJ2-1, with D tentatively TRBD2 (6 bases). The CDR3 has 12 residues. Trimming shortened V by 4 bases and J by 10 bases, and 12 bases separated the two germline ends. Germline V CDR1 and CDR2: SGHTS, YDEGEE. This CDR3 reads CASSLRDFEQFF. In DNA form, the CDR3 reads TGTGCCAGCAGCCTTCGGGACTTCGAGCAGTTCTTC.

The chain links TRBV7-2 to TRBJ2-1; 8 bases are a match to TRBD2. Germline CDR1 SGHTA, CDR2 FQGNSA. This CDR3 contains 15 residues. The J segment lost 5 bases and the V segment lost 5 bases, leaving 8 bases of the junction unmatched. The CDR3 sequence is CASSPAGGSHNEQFF. The DNA of the CDR3 is TGTGCCAGCAGCCCCGCGGGAGGTTCCCACAATGAGCAGTTCTTC.

J is TRBJ2-1 and V is TRBV4-3; D possibly corresponds to TRBD2 (6 bases). The CDR3 is made up of 16 amino acids. V was shortened by 1 base and J by 7 bases, with 17 bases between the two germline ends. Germline V gene sequence: CDR1 LGHNA, CDR2 YSLEER. The CDR3 DNA sequence: TGCGCCAGCAGCCAAGGATTTGGGGACTTCATTAATGAGCAGTTCTTC. This codes for CASSQGFGDFINEQFF.

The chain links TRBV27 to TRBJ1-6, with 11 positions matching TRBD1. V was pared by 7 bases and J by 9 bases, with 8 bases of the junction left unmatched. CDR1 is MNHEY and CDR2 is SMNVEV in the germline V gene (reference sequence). This CDR3 has 15 amino acids. Here the CDR3 DNA reads TGTGCCAGCAATACCGCCGGGACAGGGGGTTCACCCCTCCACTTT. Translated, it gives CASNTAGTGGSPLHF.

J is TRBJ1-6 and V is TRBV5-6; a weak D match, TRBD1 (5 bases). The CDR3 length is 15 residues. CDR1 SGHDT and CDR2 YYEEEE come from the germline V gene. V was shortened by 0 bases and J by 4 bases, with 8 bases between the two germline ends. In DNA form, the CDR3 reads TGTGCCAGCAGCTTGGTGCAGGGTTATAATTCACCCCTCCACTTT. Protein product: CASSLVQGYNSPLHF.

The V and J genes are TRBV2 and TRBJ2-7, with 7 positions matching TRBD1. J was trimmed by 0 bases and V by 6 bases; bases with no gene match: 5. Germline CDR1 reads SNHLY; CDR2 reads FYNNEI. CDR3 length: 14 residues. The CDR3 reads CASRDRHSSYEQYF. In nucleotides, the CDR3 is TGTGCCAGCAGGGACAGGCACAGCTCCTACGAGCAGTACTTC.

This sequence joins TRBV2 and TRBJ2-2, with a possible D match to TRBD2 (5 bases). Per germline, CDR1 SNHLY and CDR2 FYNNEI. The CDR3 is made up of 17 amino acids. With 4 bases removed from V and 0 bases from J, the gap between germline ends came to 15 bases. DNA for the CDR3: TGTGCCAGCAGTGTCTCATCACAGCGGCCGAACACCGGGGAGCTGTTTTTT. The encoded protein is CASSVSSQRPNTGELFF.

The chain is built from TRBV2 and TRBJ1-5, with 8 bases matching TRBD1. Germline V gene sequence: CDR1 SNHLY, CDR2 FYNNEI. Trimming removed 0 bases from V and 9 bases from J; junction bases left unmatched: 7. The CDR3 spans 15 residues. The CDR3 sequence is CASSEALQGAVPQHF. CDR3 DNA sequence: TGTGCCAGCAGTGAAGCGCTTCAGGGGGCGGTGCCCCAGCATTTT.

The J gene is TRBJ2-7, the V gene TRBV30; D might be TRBD1 (6 bases). Per germline, CDR1 GTSNPN and CDR2 SVGIG (reference sequence). This CDR3 comprises 14 residues. V lost 0 bases, J lost 4 bases, and 13 bases lay in between. The CDR3 spells CAWSVIGGYYEQYF. In DNA, the CDR3 is TGTGCCTGGAGTGTAATAGGGGGTTATTACGAGCAGTACTTC.

This sequence joins TRBV6-2 or TRBV6-3 and TRBJ2-1, with 9 nucleotides matching TRBD2. The CDR3 has 18 residues. V was pared by 0 bases and J by 2 bases, with 8 bases of the junction left unmatched. Per germline, CDR1 MNHEY and CDR2 SVGEGT. The CDR3 region has the DNA TGTGCCAGCAGTTACTCGCCTAGCGGGGTAATACCCTACAATGAGCAGTTCTTC. It yields the protein CASSYSPSGVIPYNEQFF.

This clone was observed a handful of times. The rearrangement links TRBV9 to TRBJ1-2; 12 nucleotides line up with TRBD1. The germline gives CDR1 SGDLS, CDR2 YYNGEE. Trimming cost V 3 bases and J 7 bases; bases outside gene matches: 4. CDR3 length: 14 residues. The CDR3 protein is CASSEGQGAVGYTF. The CDR3 DNA is TGTGCCAGCAGCGAGGGACAGGGGGCGGTTGGCTACACCTTC.

This sequence joins TRBV3-1 (or the pseudogene TRBV3-2) and TRBJ2-3; 10 bases are a match to TRBD2. Germline V gene data show CDR1 as LGHDT and CDR2 as YNNKEL (reference sequence). V gave up 0 bases and J gave up 1 base; unmatched junction bases: 10. The length of the CDR3 is 19 residues. The CDR3: CASSQEGAGGIGGTDTQYF. The DNA for the CDR3 is TGTGCCAGCAGCCAAGAGGGAGCGGGAGGGATTGGGGGCACAGATACGCAGTATTTT.

The V gene is TRBV3-1 (or the pseudogene TRBV3-2), the J gene TRBJ1-4; maybe TRBD1 (6 bases). This CDR3 comprises 16 residues. Trimming took 3 bases from V and 7 from J, leaving 18 bases between them. The germline V gene encodes CDR1 LGHDT and CDR2 YNNKEL (reference sequence). CDR3 region: CASSQRQVEAPEKLFF. The CDR3 DNA reads TGTGCCAGCAGCCAGAGACAGGTCGAAGCACCTGAAAAACTGTTTTTT.

This chain connects TRBV10-3 to TRBJ1-1; weak D call: TRBD1 (5 bases). Looked up from germline, CDR1 is ENHRY and CDR2 is SYGVKD. V shed 2 bases and J shed 0 bases, with 10 bases lying between them. The CDR3 consists of 15 residues. The CDR3 nucleotides are TGTGCCATCAGTGAGCCCCAGGGTTTGAACACTGAAGCTTTCTTT. Translated, it gives CAISEPQGLNTEAFF.

The CDR3 protein is CAWSVGIQMNTEAFF. CDR3 nucleotide sequence: TGTGCCTGGAGTGTAGGAATACAGATGAACACTGAAGCTTTCTTT. This rearrangement joins TRBV30 to TRBJ1-1; D unresolved. The V end was cut by 0 bases, the J end by 0 bases, with 11 bases between. The CDR3 sequence is 15 residues long. The germline V gene encodes CDR1 GTSNPN and CDR2 SVGIG (reference sequence). Full variable domain (missing parts from reference TRBV30 and TRBJ1-1): SQTIHQWPATLVQPVGSPLSLECTVEGTSNPNLYWYRQAAGRGLQLLFYSVGIGQISSEVPQNLSASRPQDRQFILSSKKLLLSDSGFYLCAWSVGIQMNTEAFFGQGTRLTVV.

This clone was recorded only once. The rearrangement uses TRBV4-3 and TRBJ2-1; TRBD2 matches 14 bases. J was trimmed by 8 bases and V by 2 bases; bases with no gene match: 5. The germline V gene encodes CDR1 LGHNA and CDR2 YSLEER. The CDR3 extends over 16 amino acids. This CDR3 reads CASSQTGLAGDDEQFF. The CDR3 region has the DNA TGCGCCAGCAGCCAAACGGGACTAGCGGGGGATGATGAGCAGTTCTTC.

The CDR3 DNA reads TGCAGTACCAGGACAGGGACGACCTACGAGCAGTACTTC. Translating it yields CSTRTGTTYEQYF. This chain uses TRBV29-1 with TRBJ2-7; 8 bases map to TRBD1. This CDR3 contains 13 residues. Germline V lookup: CDR1 SQVTM, CDR2 ANQGSEA.

The chain recombines TRBV10-3 with TRBJ2-5; 8 bases are a match to TRBD1. Germline V lookup: CDR1 ENHRY, CDR2 SYGVKD. After removal of 4 bases from V and 5 bases from J, the junction contained 6 bases not matched to a gene. The CDR3 is 14 residues long. This CDR3 is CAISGQGRSETQYF. The CDR3 nucleotides are TGTGCCATCAGTGGACAGGGGAGGTCGGAGACCCAGTACTTC.

This chain links TRBV7-4 with TRBJ2-5; no reliable D call. Germline CDR1 and CDR2: SGHVT and SQSDAQ. V lost 5 bases, J lost 5 bases, and 12 bases lay in between. The CDR3 is 13 amino acids. Here the CDR3 reads CASSRNKEETQYF. DNA for the CDR3: TGTGCCAGCAGCCGCAACAAGGAGGAGACCCAGTACTTC.